The 21 T cell receptor beta chains in this list originate from one sample, sequenced in a study of early stage breast cancer tumors (dated by TCRdb to 2015 to 2018). The library was generated by the immunoSEQ multiplex PCR assay. TCRdb provides this immuneACCESS table in a form limited to in-frame rearrangements. Some clones are lacking; in checked studies, under half of them reflect an unresolved V gene, and why the rest are absent is not known. The sample table contains about 53,000 clones; only one count was recorded for 75% to 95% of them. The top ten constitute 4.5% to 5% of the sample. The sequenced sample was blood. Receptors were obtained from a person aged 70 to 85 with breast cancer.

This clone was seen once. The V gene is TRBV11-2, the J gene TRBJ1-5, with D possibly being TRBD1 (6 bases). The germline gives CDR1 SGHAT, CDR2 FQNNGV. This CDR3 spans 14 amino acids. V was shortened by 2 bases and J by 7 bases, with 12 bases between the two germline ends. CDR3 residues: CASSLPGVGQPQHF. Written as DNA, the CDR3 is TGTGCCAGCAGCTTACCAGGGGTAGGACAGCCCCAGCATTTT.

V and J are TRBV9 and TRBJ1-6; 8 bases line up with TRBD1. Germline CDR1 and CDR2: SGDLS and YYNGEE. V lost 4 bases to trimming and J lost 11 bases; unmatched junction nucleotides: 14. This CDR3 has 16 residues. For the CDR3, the DNA is TGTGCCAGCAGCAAGGACAGGGCTAATAACAGGACACCCCTCCACTTT. Translating gives CASSKDRANNRTPLHF.

The CDR3 sequence: CASSSAGLSGYTF. The CDR3, as DNA: TGTGCCAGCAGCTCCGCGGGTCTGTCTGGCTACACCTTC. The chain joins TRBV9 to TRBJ1-2; no clear D gene. Germline V gene sequence: CDR1 SGDLS, CDR2 YYNGEE. CDR3 length: 13 residues. V was clipped by 4 bases and J by 7 bases, with 14 bases between them.

The V and J genes are TRBV6-5 and TRBJ2-1, with D tentatively TRBD2 (6 bases). The germline V gene has CDR1 MNHEY and CDR2 SVGAGI. The CDR3 is 14 residues long. V lost 2 bases, J lost 7 bases, and 12 bases lay in between. The CDR3 DNA follows: TGTGCCAGCAGTTACCCCGGGGGTAGTAATGAGCAGTTCTTC. Amino acids: CASSYPGGSNEQFF.

The V and J genes are TRBV30 and TRBJ2-4; TRBD2 is a possible D gene (6 bases). V gave up 0 bases and J gave up 4 bases, with 7 bases separating them. The CDR3 has 13 amino acids. Germline V gene lookup returns CDR1 GTSNPN and CDR2 SVGIG (reference sequence). The CDR3 loop reads CAWSVGGKNIQYF. The CDR3 DNA reads as TGTGCCTGGAGTGTAGGAGGGAAAAACATTCAGTACTTC. The variable domain in full, completed from reference TRBV30 and TRBJ2-4, reads SQTIHQWPATLVQPVGSPLSLECTVEGTSNPNLYWYRQAAGRGLQLLFYSVGIGQISSEVPQNLSASRPQDRQFILSSKKLLLSDSGFYLCAWSVGGKNIQYFGAGTRLSVL.

J is TRBJ1-3 and V is TRBV7-2; no firm D call. V lost 5 bases and J 0 bases, leaving 8 bases between the germline ends. This CDR3 spans 14 amino acids. Germline lookup yields CDR1 SGHTA and CDR2 FQGNSA. DNA for the CDR3: TGTGCCAGCAGCCCCAGATCCTCTGGAAACACCATATATTTT. Translated: CASSPRSSGNTIYF.

The V and J genes are TRBV5-4 and TRBJ2-7, with a weak D call TRBD2 (6 bases). The V end lost 3 bases, the J end lost 2 bases, and 12 bases lay between the germline ends. Germline lookup yields CDR1 SGHNT and CDR2 YYREEE (reference sequence). This CDR3 spans 14 amino acids. The CDR3 region is CASSWDSGPYEQYF. The DNA of the CDR3 is TGTGCCAGCAGCTGGGACTCCGGCCCCTACGAGCAGTACTTC.

The rearrangement uses TRBV29-1 and TRBJ1-6; the D is unclear. Germline V lookup: CDR1 SQVTM, CDR2 ANQGSEA. This CDR3 comprises 13 residues. The V end was cut by 7 bases, the J end by 8 bases, with 15 bases between. CDR3: CSARRGTDSPLHF. The DNA of the CDR3 is TGCAGCGCCCGACGGGGAACCGATTCACCCCTCCACTTT.

The chain recombines TRBV7-6 with TRBJ1-1; 7 bases are shared with TRBD1. This CDR3 comprises 14 residues. Germline CDR1 and CDR2: SGHVS and FNYEAQ. The J segment lost 5 bases and the V segment lost 4 bases, leaving 7 bases of the junction unmatched. The CDR3 reads CASSSNRGGTEAFF. DNA for the CDR3: TGTGCCAGCAGCTCAAACAGGGGTGGAACTGAAGCTTTCTTT.

The J gene is TRBJ2-2, the V gene TRBV9; TRBD2 agrees at 8 bases. The CDR3 totals 17 residues. Germline values: CDR1 SGDLS, CDR2 YYNGEE. The V segment lost 0 bases and the J segment 6 bases; nucleotides outside the gene matches: 10. For the CDR3, the DNA is TGTGCCAGCAGCGTAGTGGCGGGACTAGTAGGAGCCGGGGAGCTGTTTTTT. Translation gives CASSVVAGLVGAGELFF.

V and J are TRBV10-3 and TRBJ1-2; 7 nucleotides align to TRBD1. The V and J ends lost 10 bases and 4 bases, in that order; junction bases with no gene match: 15. The germline V gene has CDR1 ENHRY and CDR2 SYGVKD. This CDR3 has 15 residues. CDR3 coding DNA: TGTGCCACCCACCCCGGACAGGAAACTCTCTATGGCTACACCTTC. Its protein is CATHPGQETLYGYTF.

The rearrangement joins TRBV11-3 to TRBJ1-4; D is perhaps TRBD1 (5 bases). The germline V and J ends were trimmed by 3 bases and 5 bases, with 7 bases remaining between them. Looked up from germline, CDR1 is SGHNT and CDR2 is YENEEA. The CDR3 contains 13 residues. The CDR3 loop reads CASSLNRNEKLFF. CDR3 nucleotides: TGTGCCAGCAGCTTGAACAGGAATGAAAAACTGTTTTTT.

The genes are TRBV11-2 and TRBJ2-7; 10 bases are shared with TRBD2. Per germline, CDR1 SGHAT and CDR2 FQNNGV. The CDR3 is 14 amino acids. V lost 2 bases and J lost 4; bases outside the gene matches: 2. The CDR3 DNA reads TGTGCCAGCAGCTTATTACTAGCGGGATACGAGCAGTACTTC. It codes for CASSLLLAGYEQYF.

The chain couples TRBV6-4 to TRBJ2-3, with D tentatively TRBD2 (6 bases). The V end lost 3 bases, the J end lost 6 bases, and 10 bases lay between the germline ends. The CDR3 is 13 residues long. Germline CDR1 and CDR2: MRHNA and SNTAGT. The CDR3 nucleotides read TGTGCCAGCAGTGAAGATGGAGGGGATACGCAGTATTTT. Encoded protein: CASSEDGGDTQYF.

The V gene is TRBV5-6, the J gene TRBJ2-7; D call uncertain. V was pared by 5 bases and J by 6 bases, with 15 bases between. CDR1 is SGHDT, CDR2 YYEEEE, per germline. The CDR3 has 13 residues. DNA of the CDR3: TGTGCCAGCAGACAAACCAACCTTCGCGAGCAGTACTTC. As protein: CASRQTNLREQYF.

This chain connects TRBV19 to TRBJ2-5; 11 nucleotides agree with TRBD1. Germline CDR1 reads LNHDA; CDR2 reads SQIVND (reference sequence). This CDR3 contains 14 residues. The J segment lost 5 bases and the V segment lost 7 bases, leaving 6 bases of the junction unmatched. DNA of the CDR3: TGTGCCAGTACGTGGACAGGGGGCGAGGAGACCCAGTACTTC. It specifies CASTWTGGEETQYF.

This clone was seen more than once but under ten times. The V gene is TRBV9, the J gene TRBJ1-2; 7 positions agree with TRBD1. The CDR3 sequence is 13 residues long. The germline V gene encodes CDR1 SGDLS and CDR2 YYNGEE. Germline trimming cut 4 bases from V and 6 bases from J; bases unmatched to any gene: 6. The CDR3: CASSRGTENGYTF. Written as DNA, the CDR3 is TGTGCCAGCAGCAGAGGGACAGAGAATGGCTACACCTTC.

The rearrangement links TRBV5-1 to TRBJ1-3; 7 nucleotides agree with TRBD1. Germline trimming cut 4 bases from V and 3 bases from J; bases unmatched to any gene: 4. Germline V lookup: CDR1 SGHRS, CDR2 YFSETQ. This CDR3 is 14 amino acids long. This CDR3 reads CASSGTADGNTIYF. CDR3 DNA: TGCGCCAGCAGCGGGACAGCGGATGGAAACACCATATATTTT.

This clone has just a few counts. The V call is TRBV4-2, the J call TRBJ1-1; D gene unclear. V lost 1 base to trimming and J lost 0 bases, with 3 bases between them. The V gene's germline CDR1 is LGHNA and CDR2 YNFKEQ. This CDR3 has 13 residues. CDR3 DNA: TGTGCCAGCAGCCAAGCCGTGAACACTGAAGCTTTCTTT. Amino acids: CASSQAVNTEAFF.

The chain combines TRBV29-1 with TRBJ1-1; D possibly corresponds to TRBD1 (5 bases). The CDR3 is made up of 14 amino acids. V lost 5 bases, J lost 0 bases, and 13 bases lay in between. Germline V lookup: CDR1 SQVTM, CDR2 ANQGSEA. CDR3 nucleotides: TGCAGCGTTAAACAGGCCAACCTGAACACTGAAGCTTTCTTT. Translated: CSVKQANLNTEAFF.

J is TRBJ2-5 and V is TRBV27, with TRBD1 matching 9 bases. Germline-derived CDR1 and CDR2 are MNHEY and SMNVEV (reference sequence). The junction had 4 bases not matched to a gene; V was cut back by 2 bases and J by 3 bases. The CDR3 is 15 amino acids. The CDR3 loop is CASSLLGQGEETQYF. The DNA of the CDR3 is TGTGCCAGCAGTTTACTGGGACAGGGAGAAGAGACCCAGTACTTC.